These 13 T cell receptor beta chains originate from one sample sequenced in a study of T cell repertoires in ileal Crohn's disease (dated by TCRdb to about 2019). Library preparation used the immunoSEQ multiplex PCR assay. What TCRdb holds here is the immuneACCESS table cut down to in-frame rearrangements. Part of the clones is not present; checked against another copy, under half of the missing clones reflect an unresolved V gene, and the others are unexplained. The sample profile shows 6,500 to 7,500 clones; 72% of them were found once. About 9.8% of the sample rests with the top ten. Sequenced: ileal tissue. Source of these receptors: an adult with Crohn's disease.

This clone has just a few counts. The chain employs TRBV18 and TRBJ1-6, with 8 bases aligning to TRBD1. The CDR3 runs to 16 residues. Germline CDR1 reads KGHSH; CDR2 reads LQKENI. V was pared by 3 bases and J by 0 bases, with 1 base of the junction left unmatched. The CDR3 bases are TGTGCCAGCTCACCGGGACAGGTCTCCTATAATTCACCCCTCCACTTT. It is translated as CASSPGQVSYNSPLHF.

The chain has TRBV28 and TRBJ2-5; D may be TRBD2 (6 bases). Germline V gene sequence: CDR1 MDHEN, CDR2 SYDVKM. V was pared by 7 bases and J by 5 bases, with 14 bases between. This CDR3 comprises 13 residues. Written as DNA, the CDR3 is TGTGCCAGCAATACGGGAGCCGGGGAGACCCAGTACTTC. Amino acids: CASNTGAGETQYF.

The chain recombines TRBV7-9 with TRBJ2-5; D possibly corresponds to TRBD2 (5 bases). The CDR3 has 12 residues. V gave up 5 bases and J gave up 8 bases, with 12 bases separating them. Germline CDR1 reads SEHNR; CDR2 reads FQNEAQ (reference sequence). CDR3 coding DNA: TGTGCCAGCAGCGCGACGACTAATACCCAGTACTTC. Its protein is CASSATTNTQYF.

On this clone: Other nucleotide sequences in the sample specify the same CDR3. The V gene is TRBV28, the J gene TRBJ1-2; 7 bases fit TRBD1. This CDR3 has 13 amino acids. V dropped 9 bases and J dropped 4; count of bases not matched to a gene: 8. In germline, CDR1 is MDHEN, CDR2 SYDVKM. The CDR3 bases are TGTGCCAGTCGAAGGGGGCAGGGCTATGGCTACACCTTC. Protein: CASRRGQGYGYTF.

This clone was recorded a few times. This chain links TRBV10-3 with TRBJ2-1, with 7 bases matching TRBD1. This CDR3 has 17 amino acids. CDR1 is ENHRY, CDR2 SYGVKD, per germline. J lost 1 base, V lost 11 bases, and 17 bases had no gene match. The CDR3 region has the DNA TGTGCCTCCAGTGGGATAACGGGACAGCAATCCTACAATGAGCAGTTCTTC. It yields the protein CASSGITGQQSYNEQFF.

The chain is built from TRBV15 and TRBJ2-2; 12 nucleotides match TRBD2. This CDR3 comprises 16 residues. Germline V gene lookup returns CDR1 LNHNV and CDR2 YYDKDF (reference sequence). The V gene end was trimmed by 5 bases and the J gene end by 7 bases; junction bases not matched to a gene: 8. CDR3 residues: CATSGLAGGRGGELFF. The CDR3 coding sequence is TGTGCCACCAGCGGTCTAGCGGGGGGGCGAGGCGGGGAGCTGTTTTTT.

V is TRBV6-4 and J is TRBJ2-3; 8 nucleotides agree with TRBD2. CDR3 length: 15 residues. Unmatched junction bases numbered 5, after V lost 6 bases and J lost 0 bases. Germline CDR1 is MRHNA and CDR2 is SNTAGT. CDR3 bases: TGTGCCAGCAGCGCTAGCGGGTTTAGCACAGATACGCAGTATTTT. Encoded protein: CASSASGFSTDTQYF.

The chain has TRBV4-3 and TRBJ2-5, with D possibly being TRBD2 (5 bases). V was shortened by 1 base and J by 0 bases, with 12 bases between the two germline ends. CDR1 and CDR2 (germline): LGHNA, YSLEER. CDR3 length: 16 amino acids. This CDR3 is CASSQGHSVYQETQYF. CDR3 nucleotides: TGCGCCAGCAGCCAAGGCCATAGCGTGTACCAAGAGACCCAGTACTTC.

The chain carries TRBV5-6 and TRBJ2-1; 10 nucleotides align to TRBD2. Germline V gene lookup returns CDR1 SGHDT and CDR2 YYEEEE. This CDR3 has 18 amino acids. The junction had 14 bases not matched to a gene; V was cut back by 2 bases and J by 6 bases. CDR3 DNA: TGTGCCAGCAGCTTAAGGACTAGCGGAGGGGGGCCTGGCAATGAGCAGTTCTTC. Its translation is CASSLRTSGGGPGNEQFF.

This clone was seen only a few times. The chain combines TRBV28 with TRBJ1-5, with TRBD1 identical over 9 bases. This CDR3 region has 18 residues. V gave up 6 bases and J gave up 1 base; unmatched junction bases: 13. Germline CDR1 is MDHEN and CDR2 is SYDVKM. The CDR3: CASSTVPGQGLSNQPQHF. The CDR3 bases are TGTGCCAGCAGCACTGTCCCGGGACAGGGTTTAAGCAATCAGCCCCAGCATTTT.

This chain uses TRBV30 with TRBJ1-1, with 8 nucleotides matching TRBD1. J was trimmed by 3 bases and V by 5 bases; bases with no gene match: 5. The CDR3 sequence is 13 residues long. Looked up from germline, CDR1 is GTSNPN and CDR2 is SVGIG (reference sequence). The CDR3 reads CAWDGQGYTEAFF. DNA of the CDR3: TGTGCCTGGGACGGACAGGGTTACACTGAAGCTTTCTTT. Using reference TRBV30 and TRBJ1-1 for the parts outside the CDR3, the full variable domain is SQTIHQWPATLVQPVGSPLSLECTVEGTSNPNLYWYRQAAGRGLQLLFYSVGIGQISSEVPQNLSASRPQDRQFILSSKKLLLSDSGFYLCAWDGQGYTEAFFGQGTRLTVV.

V usage is TRBV29-1 and J usage is TRBJ2-5, with 11 bases fitting TRBD2. V lost 6 bases to trimming and J lost 5 bases; unmatched junction nucleotides: 8. The germline CDR1 and CDR2 sequences are SQVTM and ANQGSEA. This CDR3 comprises 14 residues. The CDR3 DNA reads TGCAGCGTCGATAGCGGGAGGGCGTGGGAGACCCAGTACTTC. As protein: CSVDSGRAWETQYF.

In this sample, this clone turned up a few times. V usage is TRBV30 and J usage is TRBJ2-7; the D gene is possibly TRBD1 (6 bases). The CDR3 is made up of 12 amino acids. Deletions cut 4 bases from V and 5 bases from J, with 12 bases between. Germline V gene lookup returns CDR1 GTSNPN and CDR2 SVGIG (reference sequence). The CDR3 here is CAWTRDIHEQYF. The DNA of the CDR3 is TGTGCCTGGACCAGGGACATCCACGAGCAGTACTTC.